Listed below are T cell receptor beta chains from one sample, sequenced in a study of vaccination effects on CD4 cells after COVID-19. These receptors lack a known antigen. The table came from immunoSEQ multiplex PCR; TCRdb's copy has only in-frame clones and leaves some out. Of about 27,000 clones listed, about 76% are singletons. Specimen: CD4+ T cells from PBMCs cultured with HCoV-NL63 spike peptides, collected before COVID-19 vaccination. The receptors were gathered from a human donor who had a prior SARS-CoV-2 infection. The CDR3 runs from the conserved cysteine through the conserved F or W. A D gene is named only where the DNA matches it firmly. The size of a clone is reported for some rows only, either as once, few or many, or as a class for expanded clones.

cdr3_length,clone_size,d_call,j_call,v_call,cdr3_nt,cdr3_aa
13,-,-,TRBJ2-2,TRBV18,TGTGCCAGCTCACCAATAAACACCGGGGAGCTGTTTTTT,CASSPINTGELFF
17,-,TRBD2,TRBJ2-1,TRBV7-2,TGTGCCAGCAGCTCGCCGACTAGCGGGAGTTATTTGAATGAGCAGTTCTTC,CASSSPTSGSYLNEQFF
16,-,TRBD2,TRBJ2-3,TRBV4-3,TGCGCCAGCACCGAGAATAGCGGGGTCAGCACAGATACGCAGTATTTT,CASTENSGVSTDTQYF
15,-,-,TRBJ2-2,TRBV28,TGTGCCAGCAGGGCAAATACAGGGAGGGGCGGGGAGCTGTTTTTT,CASRANTGRGGELFF
14,once,-,TRBJ1-1,TRBV19,TGTGCCAGTAGTCTCGGGGCGGTAACGAGGTCTGCTTTCTTT,CASSLGAVTRSAFF
15,-,-,TRBJ2-7,TRBV15,TGTGCCACCAGCAGAGAACCCGGCAGGGGCTACGAGCAGTACTTC,CATSREPGRGYEQYF
14,-,-,TRBJ1-1,TRBV6-1,TGTGCCAGCAGTGAAGCCCCACAGGGAACTGAAGCTTTCTTT,CASSEAPQGTEAFF
14,-,-,TRBJ2-2,TRBV2,TGTGCCAGCACCACTAGCAGGAACACCGGGGAGCTGTTTTTT,CASTTSRNTGELFF
17,-,-,TRBJ1-2,TRBV16,TGTGCCAGCAGCCAATCGGGTAGCCATTATGGTAACTATGGCTACACCTTC,CASSQSGSHYGNYGYTF
17,-,TRBD2,TRBJ2-1,TRBV5-1,TGCGCCAGCAGCATAGCACCGGGACTAGCGGGTTACAATGAGCAGTTCTTC,CASSIAPGLAGYNEQFF
15,-,-,TRBJ2-7,TRBV19,TGTGCCAGTAGTCGGACAGGGAGGGGAACCTACGAGCAGTACTTC,CASSRTGRGTYEQYF
12,medium-sized,-,TRBJ2-3,TRBV6-5,TGTGCCAGCAGTTCTAGCACAGATACGCAGTATTTT,CASSSSTDTQYF
15,medium-sized,TRBD2,TRBJ2-3,TRBV15,TGTGCCACCAGCAGTTCGCGGGAGCCAACAGATACGCAGTATTTT,CATSSSREPTDTQYF
15,-,TRBD1,TRBJ1-5,TRBV9,TGTGCCAGCAGCCCTCATGGACAGGAGGATCAGCCCCAGCATTTT,CASSPHGQEDQPQHF
16,-,TRBD2,TRBJ2-7,TRBV7-2,TGTGCCAGCAGCCAAACTCCGGGACTAGCGACCTACGAGCAGTACTTC,CASSQTPGLATYEQYF
13,few,-,TRBJ1-1,TRBV2,TGTGCCAGCAGTACAGGGCTGAACACTGAAGCTTTCTTT,CASSTGLNTEAFF
19,once,-,TRBJ1-5,TRBV7-9,TGTGCCAGCAGCTTAATCCGGCCCTCCGGCCCACTATCAAATCAGCCCCAGCATTTT,CASSLIRPSGPLSNQPQHF
15,-,-,TRBJ1-6,TRBV30,TGTGCCTGGAGTGTACGGAGCGTTGGTGACTCACCCCTCCACTTT,CAWSVRSVGDSPLHF
13,-,-,TRBJ1-2,TRBV5-8,TGTGCCAGCAGTTACGACAGAATCTATGGCTACACCTTC,CASSYDRIYGYTF
14,-,TRBD2,TRBJ2-5,TRBV7-9,TGTGCCAGCAGCCCGGGACTAGCGGACGGGACCCAGTACTTC,CASSPGLADGTQYF
11,-,-,TRBJ1-2,TRBV29-1,TGCAGCGTTGGGGGGGCGTATGGCTACACCTTC,CSVGGAYGYTF
14,-,TRBD2,TRBJ2-7,TRBV7-2,TGTGCCAGCAGCCGGACTAGCGGAAACTACGAGCAGTACTTC,CASSRTSGNYEQYF
15,once,-,TRBJ2-5,TRBV10-3,TGTGCCATCAGTCACTCTACAGGGCCGGGAGAGACCCAGTACTTC,CAISHSTGPGETQYF
12,-,-,TRBJ2-7,TRBV6-5,TGTGCCAGCAGTTACTCCCCCTACGAGCAGTACTTC,CASSYSPYEQYF
16,few,TRBD2,TRBJ2-2,TRBV7-3,TGTGCCAGCAGCTTACGGGAGGGCCATTCACTCGGGGAGCTGTTTTTT,CASSLREGHSLGELFF
15,-,-,TRBJ2-7,TRBV18,TGTGCCAGCTCATATACCAGCTCCGGGGACTACGAGCAGTACTTC,CASSYTSSGDYEQYF
15,-,-,TRBJ2-2,TRBV4-2,TGTGCCAGCAGCCAGAGGAGTTCCAAGGCCGGGGAGCTGTTTTTT,CASSQRSSKAGELFF
14,-,-,TRBJ2-3,TRBV6-1,TGTGCCAGCAGTGAGCACAGCTACACAGATACGCAGTATTTT,CASSEHSYTDTQYF
15,-,-,TRBJ1-4,TRBV30,TGTGCCTGGAGTGCCGGCGGCCTAACTAATGAAAAACTGTTTTTT,CAWSAGGLTNEKLFF
16,-,-,TRBJ1-1,TRBV7-3,TGTGCCAGCAGCTTAAGGGGGTCTGGTCATGGCACTGAAGCTTTCTTT,CASSLRGSGHGTEAFF
13,-,-,TRBJ1-1,TRBV18,TGTGCCAGCTCACTGGTTAAAGGCACTGAAGCTTTCTTT,CASSLVKGTEAFF
15,-,-,TRBJ2-1,TRBV11-1,TGTGCCAGCAGCTTAGAAGAGGTAGCCTACAATGAGCAGTTCTTC,CASSLEEVAYNEQFF
15,few,-,TRBJ1-4,TRBV7-6,TGTGCCAGCAGCTTAGCGGCAGGGTACAATGAAAAACTGTTTTTT,CASSLAAGYNEKLFF
16,once,TRBD1,TRBJ1-3,TRBV4-2,TGTGCCAGCAGCCAACCTCAGGGGGACTCTGGAAACACCATATATTTT,CASSQPQGDSGNTIYF
17,-,TRBD1,TRBJ2-3,TRBV7-2,TGTGCCAGCAGCGCCCGACAGGGGGCGGGGAGAACAGATACGCAGTATTTT,CASSARQGAGRTDTQYF
11,-,-,TRBJ2-1,TRBV19,TGTGCCACCATAGGTTACAATGAGCAGTTCTTC,CATIGYNEQFF
14,-,TRBD1,TRBJ2-7,TRBV2,TGTGCCAGCAGTGAGGGACAGTTATGGGGCGAGCAGTACTTC,CASSEGQLWGEQYF
13,-,-,TRBJ2-3,TRBV27,TGTGCCAGCAGTTTAAGGCGCACGGAGACGCAGTATTTT,CASSLRRTETQYF
14,-,-,TRBJ1-4,TRBV3-1/TRBV3-2,TGTGCCAGCAGCCAAGATCGCCACGGAGAAAAACTGTTTTTT,CASSQDRHGEKLFF
14,-,TRBD1,TRBJ2-1,TRBV5-8,TGTGCCAGCAGCTTGGGACAGGGGGTATGGGAGCAGTTCTTC,CASSLGQGVWEQFF
15,-,-,TRBJ2-5,TRBV15,TGTGCCACCAGCAGAGATCGCCGACAGATGGAGACCCAGTACTTC,CATSRDRRQMETQYF
18,once,-,TRBJ1-2,TRBV5-8,TGTGCCAGCAGCCGACGGCAGGCGACTGGGAGCTGGAGCTATGGCTACACCTTC,CASSRRQATGSWSYGYTF
16,-,-,TRBJ1-2,TRBV5-1,TGCGCCAGCAGCTTGGCCTTTGGGGGCGCGGGTTTTGGCTACACCTTC,CASSLAFGGAGFGYTF
18,once,TRBD2,TRBJ2-2,TRBV5-1,TGCGCCAGCAGCTTGGCCGAAGGCAGCGGGAGTAATAACGGGGAGCTGTTTTTT,CASSLAEGSGSNNGELFF
16,-,-,TRBJ2-1,TRBV7-9,TGTGCCAGCAGCCAGAGGATCGGCCAACGGTACAATGAGCAGTTCTTC,CASSQRIGQRYNEQFF
14,-,-,TRBJ2-5,TRBV4-2,TGTGCCAGCAGCCAAGATGGGCGATCAGAGACCCAGTACTTC,CASSQDGRSETQYF
16,-,TRBD1,TRBJ2-7,TRBV11-2,TGTGCCAGCAGCGCTCCCGGGACAGGGAGCTCCTACGAGCAGTACTTC,CASSAPGTGSSYEQYF
17,-,TRBD2,TRBJ2-1,TRBV2,TGTGCCAGCAGGGGGGTTTCGACTAGCGGGGCTTACAATGAGCAGTTCTTC,CASRGVSTSGAYNEQFF
14,few,-,TRBJ2-7,TRBV7-2,TGTGCCAGCAGCTTAGTCATTAGAGGGGCCGAGCAGTACTTC,CASSLVIRGAEQYF
13,-,-,TRBJ1-1,TRBV2,TGTGCCAGCCTCAGGGCCTCAGGCACTGAAGCTTTCTTT,CASLRASGTEAFF
19,-,-,TRBJ1-4,TRBV4-3,TGCGCCAGCAGCCAAGGCGCGGCGACCGGGACAACAACTAATGAAAAACTGTTTTTT,CASSQGAATGTTTNEKLFF
15,once,-,TRBJ2-1,TRBV7-3,TGTGCCAGCAGTCAACAGGAGGGGGACTACAATGAGCAGTTCTTC,CASSQQEGDYNEQFF
13,-,-,TRBJ1-1,TRBV7-2,TGTGCCAGCAGCTTAGATCCGAACACTGAAGCTTTCTTT,CASSLDPNTEAFF
15,few,-,TRBJ2-3,TRBV2,TGTGCCAGCAGTTATACAGGGTCAGGGGCAGATACGCAGTATTTT,CASSYTGSGADTQYF
16,-,-,TRBJ2-7,TRBV5-1,TGCGCCAGCAGCTTGGGGGGACGCAGGGCCTCCTACGAGCAGTACTTC,CASSLGGRRASYEQYF
14,-,-,TRBJ2-7,TRBV5-1,TGCGCCAGCAGCTTGGGGAGGAGCTCCTACGAGCAGTACTTC,CASSLGRSSYEQYF
14,-,TRBD2,TRBJ2-1,TRBV28,TGTGCCAGCAGTCGGATGACTAGCATCGATGAGCAGTTCTTC,CASSRMTSIDEQFF
13,-,-,TRBJ1-2,TRBV24-1,TGTGCCACCAGTGATCGTCTGGACTATGGCTACACCTTC,CATSDRLDYGYTF
15,few,TRBD1,TRBJ2-1,TRBV5-1,TGCGCCAGCAGGAAGAGCGGGACAGGGGTCTCTGAGCAGTTCTTC,CASRKSGTGVSEQFF